This T cell receptor (beta chain) was retrieved from a study of cytomegalovirus exposure and HLA in healthy donors. The PCR employed 60 Vbeta primers together with 13 Jbeta primers. Profiled with immunoSEQ multiplex PCR; TCRdb holds only in-frame clones, not every one. The data show tens of thousands of clones, roughly 76% seen once. The CDR3 length is 19 residues. The J segment lost 4 bases and the V segment lost 3 bases, leaving 20 bases of the junction unmatched. Germline V gene sequence: CDR1 SGHRS, CDR2 YFSETQ. The sample comprised PBMCs. The sequence was collected from a man in his thirties or forties in good health and CMV-seronegative. V usage is TRBV5-1 and J usage is TRBJ2-7, with 9 bases lining up with TRBD1. CDR3 nucleotide sequence: TGCGCCAGCAGCTACTACCCGGTCTCCGGGACAGGGACACTTTACGAGCAGTACTTC. Its protein product is CASSYYPVSGTGTLYEQYF.